This TCR beta chain is from a study of cytomegalovirus exposure and HLA in healthy donors. Overall study context: An analysis done earlier identified some 120 million unique TCR beta sequences from approximately 180 million T cells. Notes on the study in general: Upon later analysis, TCR association rates were observed to vary by HLA locus, being highest for DRB1 and lowest for HLA-C. Investigators reported 150 to 200 TCR beta chains as tied to cytomegalovirus. Analyses of presence and absence presupposed an approximately uniform sequencing depth across donors.

Comment on this clone: The target antigen is unknown.

It was with 60 Vbeta and 13 Jbeta primers that the PCR ran. Here immunoSEQ multiplex PCR was the method, and the copy in TCRdb shows in-frame clones only, minus some. The sample yields roughly 120,000 clones, roughly 70% seen once. Germline-derived CDR1 and CDR2 are MDHEN and SYDVKM. Trimming left V 1 base short and J 8 bases short, with 8 bases between. The CDR3 covers 13 residues. The sample taken for sequencing was PBMCs. V usage is TRBV28 and J usage is TRBJ2-2; D is possibly TRBD1 (6 bases). The source is a middle-aged man in good health and CMV-seropositive. The CDR3 spells CASSLSGVGELFF. The CDR3, as DNA: TGTGCCAGCAGTTTATCAGGGGTGGGGGAGCTGTTTTTT.